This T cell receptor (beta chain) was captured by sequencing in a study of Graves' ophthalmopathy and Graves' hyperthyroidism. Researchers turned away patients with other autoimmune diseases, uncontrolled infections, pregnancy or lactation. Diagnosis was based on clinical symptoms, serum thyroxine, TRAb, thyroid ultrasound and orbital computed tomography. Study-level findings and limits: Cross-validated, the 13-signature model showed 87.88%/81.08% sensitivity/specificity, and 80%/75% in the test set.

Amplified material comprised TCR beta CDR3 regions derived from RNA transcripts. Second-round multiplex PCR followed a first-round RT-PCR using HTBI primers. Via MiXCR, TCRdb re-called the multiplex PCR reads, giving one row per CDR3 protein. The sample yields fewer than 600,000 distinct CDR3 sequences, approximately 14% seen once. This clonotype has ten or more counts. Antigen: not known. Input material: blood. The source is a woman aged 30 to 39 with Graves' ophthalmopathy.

The DNA of the CDR3 is TGTGCCAGCAGCCGTATGAGTGGACAGGGGAACACTGAAGCTTTCTTT. This encodes CASSRMSGQGNTEAFF. The rearrangement joins TRBV7-2 to TRBJ1-1, with TRBD1 identical over 8 bases. The CDR3 loop spans 16 amino acids. Germline V lookup: CDR1 SGHTA, CDR2 FQGNSA. Losses at the gene ends were 5 bases for V and 1 base for J; bases not matched to a gene: 9.